What follows are 23 T cell receptor beta chains derived from one specimen sequenced in a study of T cells in Graves' hyperthyroidism and ophthalmopathy. Researchers amplified the TCR beta CDR3 regions from RNA transcripts. The study used the HTBI primer set for a first-round RT-PCR of the TCR CDR3. TCRdb re-analysed the multiplex PCR reads in MiXCR, keeping a single row per CDR3 protein. The top ten hold around 32% of the sample, which has around 300,000 distinct CDR3 sequences, roughly 13% seen once. Sequenced material: blood. The receptor set was obtained from a woman aged 40 to 49 with Graves' ophthalmopathy.

This clonotype occurred many times. The gene calls are TRBV7-2 and TRBJ2-3; 9 positions agree with TRBD2. The V and J ends lost 4 bases and 0 bases, in that order; junction bases with no gene match: 2. CDR1 SGHTA and CDR2 FQGNSA come from the germline V gene. The CDR3 totals 15 residues. The CDR3 nucleotides read TGTGCCAGCAGCTGGACTAGCGCTAGCACAGATACGCAGTATTTT. Its translation is CASSWTSASTDTQYF. The full variable domain, rest sourced from reference TRBV7-2 and TRBJ2-3, is GAGVSQSPSNKVTEKGKDVELRCDPISGHTALYWYRQSLGQGLEFLIYFQGNSAPDKSGLPSDRFSAERTGGSVSTLTIQRTQQEDSAVYLCASSWTSASTDTQYFGPGTRLTVL.

The rearrangement uses TRBV20-1 and TRBJ2-6; D ambiguous. The CDR3 is made up of 14 amino acids. The ends were cut back, 6 bases at V and 0 bases at J, with 9 bases in the middle. Germline V gene lookup returns CDR1 DFQATT and CDR2 SNEGSKA (reference sequence). The CDR3 region is CSAPPYSGANVLTF. The CDR3 DNA is TGCAGTGCCCCTCCGTACTCTGGGGCCAACGTCCTGACTTTC.

This clonotype was observed a few times. The chain uses TRBV29-1 and TRBJ2-1; 8 positions match TRBD1. The CDR3 totals 14 residues. Germline loops: CDR1 SQVTM, CDR2 ANQGSEA. After removal of 7 bases from V and 2 bases from J, the junction contained 7 bases not matched to a gene. The CDR3 protein is CSDVGDRTYNEQFF. CDR3 DNA sequence: TGCAGCGACGTGGGGGACAGGACCTACAATGAGCAGTTCTTC.

Many counts were recorded for this clonotype. The rearrangement links TRBV11-2 to TRBJ1-4; 7 nucleotides align to TRBD1. From germline, CDR1 is SGHAT and CDR2 FQNNGV. The CDR3 contains 16 residues. Unmatched junction bases numbered 14, after V lost 6 bases and J lost 7 bases. Here the CDR3 DNA reads TGTGCCAGCAGAGCGATCTTCACAGGGGCGGGTGAAAAACTGTTTTTT. As protein: CASRAIFTGAGEKLFF.

V is TRBV28 and J is TRBJ1-5; tentative D call: TRBD1 (6 bases). Trimming removed 7 bases from V and 4 bases from J, with 11 bases in between. The germline gives CDR1 MDHEN, CDR2 SYDVKM. The CDR3 length is 13 residues. CDR3 region: CASKGDLNQPQHF. In DNA, the CDR3 is TGTGCCAGCAAGGGGGACCTAAATCAGCCCCAGCATTTT.

Comments on this clonotype: One junction end disagrees with the germline gene, perhaps due to a read error. The CDR3 nucleotides read TGCGCCAGCAGCTTCCCTGAAGGGTCGAGCGGGGGCGAGCAGTACTTC. This codes for CASSFPEGSSGGEQYF. V and J are TRBV7-2 and TRBJ2-7; the match to TRBD2 covers 8 bases. Germline CDR1 SGHTA, CDR2 FQGNSA. The CDR3 extends over 16 amino acids.

This chain connects TRBV5-1 to TRBJ1-6, with a weak D call TRBD1 (5 bases). In germline, CDR1 is SGHRS, CDR2 YFSETQ. This CDR3 has 16 amino acids. Trimming took off 4 bases at V and 6 bases at J, with 17 bases between the two ends. The CDR3 sequence is CASSPRGEDGNSPLHF. Written as DNA, the CDR3 is TGCGCCAGCAGCCCTCGGGGGGAGGACGGTAATTCACCCCTCCACTTT. Combining the CDR3 with reference TRBV5-1 and TRBJ1-6 gives the whole variable domain KAGVTQTPRYLIKTRGQQVTLSCSPISGHRSVSWYQQTPGQGLQFLFEYFSETQRNKGNFPGRFSGRQFSNSRSEMNVSTLELGDSALYLCASSPRGEDGNSPLHFGNGTRLTVT.

This clonotype was observed a few times. The chain employs TRBV6-1 and TRBJ2-4, with a tentative D call TRBD1 (8 bases). Trimming left V 2 bases short and J 1 base short, with 21 bases between. The CDR3 contains 19 residues. Germline lookup yields CDR1 MNHNS and CDR2 SASEGT. CDR3: CASSENTGGGSIAKNIQYF. As DNA, the CDR3 is TGTGCCAGCAGTGAAAATACAGGGGGGGGTTCTATCGCCAAAAACATTCAGTACTTC.

This clonotype occurred many times. The rearrangement joins TRBV20-1 to TRBJ2-6; no definite D call. This CDR3 is 13 amino acids long. Germline assignment: CDR1 DFQATT and CDR2 SNEGSKA (reference sequence). V lost 3 bases to trimming and J lost 1 base, with 4 bases between them. The CDR3 bases are TGCAGTGCTAGGGGTTCTGGGGCCAACGTCCTGACTTTC. Its protein is CSARGSGANVLTF.

Notes on this clonotype: A much larger clone is a single base away; this may be a read error. This chain links TRBV12-3 or TRBV12-4 with TRBJ2-7, with a weak D call TRBD1 (6 bases). This CDR3 comprises 13 residues. CDR3 bases: TGTGTCAGCAGTTTACGGGACAACACCGAGCAGTACTTC. Amino acids: CVSSLRDNTEQYF.

This clonotype was seen just once. V usage is TRBV4-1 and J usage is TRBJ2-7; D gene uncertain. Trimming shortened V by 3 bases and J by 6 bases, and 9 bases separated the two germline ends. This CDR3 comprises 12 residues. The V gene's germline CDR1 is MGHRA and CDR2 YSYEKL. CDR3 in DNA: TGCGCCAGCAGCCACATTTACGGCGAGCAGTACTTC. Residues: CASSHIYGEQYF.

This clonotype appeared many times. Relative to the germline gene, one junction end is altered; a read error may explain this. V gene TRBV15 combines with J gene TRBJ2-3; no reliable D call. Germline CDR1 and CDR2: LNHNV and YYDKDF (reference sequence). The CDR3 contains 16 residues. Written as DNA, the CDR3 is TGTGCCACCAGTAGAGCCCTCAGACCGATGGCAGATACGCAGTATTTT. Protein: CATSRALRPMADTQYF.

In this sample, this clonotype turned up many times. V is TRBV3-1 and J is TRBJ2-7; D is uncertain. V was pared by 0 bases and J by 3 bases, with 6 bases between. Germline lookup yields CDR1 LGHDT and CDR2 YNNKEL (reference sequence). The CDR3 extends over 13 amino acids. For the CDR3, the DNA is TGTGCCAGCAGCCAAGAGGTGAGCTACGAGCAGTACTTC. It specifies CASSQEVSYEQYF.

This chain links TRBV7-9 with TRBJ2-5, with D perhaps TRBD2 (5 bases). Trimming cost V 5 bases and J 5 bases, with 18 bases left between them. From germline, CDR1 is SEHNR and CDR2 FQNEAQ (reference sequence). This CDR3 comprises 15 residues. Here the CDR3 reads CASSPSAGGWETQYF. The CDR3 DNA reads as TGTGCCAGCAGCCCATCTGCGGGTGGATGGGAGACCCAGTACTTC.

A word on this clonotype: Mismatch with germline at one junction end may stem from a read error. The chain recombines TRBV7-9 with TRBJ2-7; the D gene is possibly TRBD2 (6 bases). The CDR3 has 15 residues. Germline V gives CDR1 SEHNR, CDR2 FQNEAQ (reference sequence). The CDR3 reads CASSPRAGFDYERYF. Written as DNA, the CDR3 is TGCGCCAGCAGCCCACGGGCGGGGTTCGACTACGAGCGGTACTTC.

V gene TRBV12-3 or TRBV12-4 combines with J gene TRBJ2-7, with 11 bases identical to TRBD1. The CDR3 extends over 18 amino acids. The V gene end was trimmed by 0 bases and the J gene end by 6 bases; junction bases not matched to a gene: 13. The CDR3 reads CASSLARTGGSLGSEQYF. The CDR3, as DNA: TGTGCCAGCAGTTTAGCCCGGACAGGGGGCAGCCTCGGGTCCGAGCAGTACTTC.

This clonotype was observed many times. The chain combines TRBV5-1 with TRBJ2-7; 8 bases are shared with TRBD1. Germline assignment: CDR1 SGHRS and CDR2 YFSETQ. Trimming took 0 bases from V and 3 from J; bases not matched to a gene: 11. CDR3 length equals 17 residues. CDR3 residues: CASSLAIRDRRIYEQYF. The DNA of the CDR3 is TGCGCCAGCAGCTTGGCCATCCGGGACAGGAGAATCTACGAGCAGTACTTC.

The chain recombines TRBV6-1 with TRBJ1-1; D ambiguous. This CDR3 is built from 14 residues. CDR1 and CDR2 from the germline V gene are MNHNS and SASEGT. V lost 4 bases, J lost 2 bases, and 11 bases lay in between. Written as DNA, the CDR3 is TGTGCCAGCAGTGGACGGTATATTAACACTGAAGCTTTCTTT. Amino acid sequence: CASSGRYINTEAFF.

This clonotype was detected a few times. V is TRBV29-1 and J is TRBJ2-6; unclear D gene. This CDR3 is 15 amino acids long. CDR1 is SQVTM, CDR2 ANQGSEA, per germline. V was trimmed by 4 bases and J by 2 bases, leaving 12 bases between them. Written as DNA, the CDR3 is TGCAGCGTTGGGGCGGATGGGACTGGGGCCAACGTCCTGACTTTC. Translation gives CSVGADGTGANVLTF.

The chain links TRBV20-1 to TRBJ2-5, with TRBD1 identical over 11 bases. CDR3 length: 12 residues. V trimming: 5 bases; J trimming: 9 bases; junction bases outside the gene matches: 5. CDR1 DFQATT and CDR2 SNEGSKA come from the germline V gene (reference sequence). This chain's CDR3 is CSAARDRGAQYF. The CDR3 DNA sequence: TGCAGTGCTGCCAGGGACAGGGGGGCCCAGTACTTC.

This clonotype was counted many times. The V call is TRBV7-2, the J call TRBJ2-7; TRBD1 matches 7 bases. Per the germline V gene, CDR1 is SGHTA and CDR2 is FQGNSA. The CDR3 is 15 amino acids. V shed 1 base and J 6 bases; nucleotides not matched to a gene: 9. The CDR3 sequence is CASSLEFTGAGEQYF. The CDR3 DNA follows: TGTGCCAGCAGCTTAGAGTTTACAGGGGCGGGCGAGCAGTACTTC.

The chain employs TRBV15 and TRBJ1-2; D is unresolved. The germline CDR1 and CDR2 sequences are LNHNV and YYDKDF (reference sequence). Trimming shortened V by 0 bases and J by 6 bases, and 14 bases separated the two germline ends. CDR3 length equals 15 residues. The CDR3 bases are TGTGCCACCAGCAGAGATGGGTCCTTGGGCCATGGCTACACCTTC. Translated: CATSRDGSLGHGYTF.

For this clonotype: A read error is possible here, since a much larger clone lies one base away. This chain uses TRBV18 with TRBJ2-5; D is uncertain. The CDR3 covers 13 residues. The germline gives CDR1 KGHSH, CDR2 LQKENI. The CDR3 DNA reads TGTGCCACCTCACCAAACTCACAAGAGACCCAGTACTTC. Its protein product is CATSPNSQETQYF. Combining the CDR3 with reference TRBV18 and TRBJ2-5 gives the whole variable domain NAGVMQNPRHLVRRRGQEARLRCSPMKGHSHVYWYRQLPEEGLKFMVYLQKENIIDESGMPKERFSAEFPKEGPSILRIQQVVRGDSAAYFCATSPNSQETQYFGPGTRLLVL.